This T cell receptor beta chain appears in the sequencing data of a study of blood T cell repertoires in COVID-19. Study-wide background: Samples taken during acute and convalescent COVID-19 were collected in the United States, Italy and Spain.

Under the authors' procedure: Reference gene primer amplification gave nucleated cell count estimates. TCRdb keeps only in-frame clones here, not all; method: immunoSEQ multiplex PCR. V, J and clone size derive from that table, while D and trimming were established from the DNA sequence. The table shows some 60,000 clones, with roughly 93% occurring only once. V lost 3 bases, J lost 0 bases, and 5 bases lay in between. Germline V gene sequence: CDR1 LNHDA, CDR2 SQIVND (reference sequence). This CDR3 comprises 14 residues. This TCR was recovered from a human donor in a cohort sampled during active COVID-19. Material for sequencing was peripheral blood. The J gene is TRBJ2-2, the V gene TRBV19; D call uncertain. CDR3 loop: CASSILTNTGELFF. The CDR3 bases are TGTGCCAGTAGTATCTTAACGAACACCGGGGAGCTGTTTTTT.